Presented here are 16 T cell receptor beta chains from one specimen sequenced in a study of control samples from healthy donors and cancer patients (dated by TCRdb to 2018 to 2020). Library prep was done by the immunoSEQ multiplex PCR assay. The table was pulled from immuneACCESS by TCRdb, which kept in-frame rearrangements only. Such tables lose some clones; where checked, under half of the loss comes from unresolved V genes, and the rest has no known cause. The sample table lists 75,000 to 100,000 clones, about nine tenths of them with a count of one. Around 3% of the sample is taken by the ten largest. The sample consisted of blood. The receptors here all came from a human donor in good health. The donor label of this sample is uncertain.

This clone was observed a few times. The chain combines TRBV6-1 with TRBJ1-4, with 10 bases lining up with TRBD1. With V trimmed by 3 bases and J by 8 bases, 6 bases remained unmatched. Germline V gene sequence: CDR1 MNHNS, CDR2 SASEGT. The CDR3 is made up of 15 amino acids. CDR3 protein: CASSDGQGVGEKLFF. In DNA, the CDR3 is TGTGCCAGCAGTGACGGACAGGGGGTGGGCGAAAAACTGTTTTTT.

This sequence joins TRBV9 and TRBJ2-1; TRBD2 aligns across 9 bases. Germline CDR1 SGDLS, CDR2 YYNGEE. This CDR3 is built from 15 residues. J was trimmed by 7 bases and V by 0 bases; bases with no gene match: 5. The DNA of the CDR3 is TGTGCCAGCAGCGTAGGCGGGGGGGCGAGAAATGAGCAGTTCTTC. Its translation is CASSVGGGARNEQFF. The whole variable domain, remainder taken from reference TRBV9 and TRBJ2-1, is DSGVTQTPKHLITATGQRVTLRCSPRSGDLSVYWYQQSLDQGLQFLIQYYNGEERAKGNILERFSAQQFPDLHSELNLSSLELGDSALYFCASSVGGGARNEQFFGPGTRLTVL.

The chain recombines TRBV21-1 with TRBJ2-3; whether TRBD2, the table's D call, matches the DNA was not checked. TRBV21-1 is recorded as a pseudogene. The CDR3 spans 14 residues. The CDR3 nucleotides read TGTGCCAGCAGCAGCGTGTCGGGGGAGGATACGCAGTATTTT. It is translated as CASSSVSGEDTQYF.

The rearrangement joins TRBV2 to TRBJ1-4; TRBD1 aligns across 9 bases. The V and J ends lost 7 bases and 5 bases, in that order; junction bases with no gene match: 5. Germline-derived CDR1 and CDR2 are SNHLY and FYNNEI. The CDR3 consists of 14 residues. CDR3 region: CASNRDRVNEKLFF. In DNA form, the CDR3 reads TGTGCCAGCAACCGGGACAGGGTAAATGAAAAACTGTTTTTT.

The V gene is TRBV6-5, the J gene TRBJ2-1; 7 bases are a match to TRBD2. J gave up 10 bases and V 7 bases, and 10 bases lay outside the gene matches. The CDR3 covers 13 residues. The germline gives CDR1 MNHEY, CDR2 SVGAGI. Written as DNA, the CDR3 is TGTGCCAGCACCCCTGAAGGGAGGGCGGAGCAGTTCTTC. This encodes CASTPEGRAEQFF.

The chain joins TRBV10-2 to TRBJ2-3; D perhaps matches TRBD2 (6 bases). The V gene lost 6 bases and the J gene lost 8 bases, with 15 bases spanning the gap. CDR1 and CDR2 from the germline V gene are WSHSY and SAAADI. The CDR3 has 13 residues. CDR3 region: CASRRDSPGTQYF. DNA for the CDR3: TGCGCCAGCAGAAGGGACTCGCCCGGTACGCAGTATTTT.

This clone has just a few counts. An end of the junction differs from the germline gene, which may be a read error. The rearrangement links TRBV4-1 to TRBJ1-5; D may be TRBD1 (6 bases). From germline, CDR1 is MGHRA and CDR2 YSYEKL. The CDR3 loop spans 15 amino acids. The CDR3 nucleotides read TGCGCCAGCACCCAAGGGTGGGACACCAATCAGCCCCAGCATTTT. This sequence encodes CASTQGWDTNQPQHF.

Concerning this clone: Other DNA sequences in the same sample also yield this CDR3. This rearrangement joins TRBV2 to TRBJ2-3; D is unclear. From germline, CDR1 is SNHLY and CDR2 FYNNEI. The CDR3 is made up of 10 amino acids. V lost 6 bases and J 2 bases, leaving 0 bases between the germline ends. CDR3 DNA: TGTGCCAGCAGCACAGATACGCAGTATTTT. Protein sequence: CASSTDTQYF.

This chain joins TRBV11-3 and TRBJ2-7; tentatively, D is TRBD1 (6 bases). Germline lookup yields CDR1 SGHNT and CDR2 YENEEA. This CDR3 spans 14 amino acids. The V gene lost 6 bases and the J gene lost 1 base, with 13 bases spanning the gap. The CDR3 DNA sequence: TGTGCCAGCAGTCCGGACAGCCTTTCCTACGAGCAGTACTTC. Translated: CASSPDSLSYEQYF.

In this sample, this clone turned up a few times. This chain connects TRBV18 to TRBJ1-4, with no clear D. This CDR3 region has 12 residues. Germline V gene lookup returns CDR1 KGHSH and CDR2 LQKENI. Trimming stripped 2 bases from V and 5 bases from J, with 3 bases between. This chain's CDR3 is CASSPGNEKLFF. CDR3 DNA sequence: TGTGCCAGCTCACCAGGGAATGAAAAACTGTTTTTT.

The chain carries TRBV10-1 and TRBJ2-3; D might be TRBD2 (5 bases). Trimming took 3 bases from V and 2 from J, leaving 9 bases between them. Germline CDR1 reads WNHNN; CDR2 reads SYGVQD (reference sequence). The length of the CDR3 is 14 residues. The DNA of the CDR3 is TGCGCCAGCAGTGAAGCAGACTACACAGATACGCAGTATTTT. It specifies CASSEADYTDTQYF.

The chain joins TRBV6-1 to TRBJ1-1; D gene unclear. Germline V gene sequence: CDR1 MNHNS, CDR2 SASEGT. The CDR3 has 13 amino acids. Deletions cut 1 base from V and 1 base from J, with 4 bases between. The CDR3 loop is CASSEGWNTEAFF. The DNA for the CDR3 is TGTGCCAGCAGTGAAGGGTGGAACACTGAAGCTTTCTTT.

This clone rates as medium-sized. This sequence joins TRBV3-1 (or the pseudogene TRBV3-2) and TRBJ2-1, with unresolved D. Between the trimmed V and J ends, which lost 0 bases and 4 bases, there was a span of 13 bases. Germline CDR1 is LGHDT and CDR2 is YNNKEL (reference sequence). This CDR3 spans 16 amino acids. CDR3 residues: CASSQEEVAQYNEQFF. The CDR3 nucleotides read TGTGCCAGCAGCCAAGAAGAGGTAGCTCAATACAATGAGCAGTTCTTC.

V gene TRBV6-1 combines with J gene TRBJ1-5, with 9 bases fitting TRBD1. The ends lost 3 bases at V and 6 bases at J; junction bases unmatched: 3. The CDR3 contains 14 residues. The germline V gene encodes CDR1 MNHNS and CDR2 SASEGT. In nucleotides, the CDR3 is TGTGCCAGCAGTGACGGGGACAGGGCTCAGCCCCAGCATTTT. Protein: CASSDGDRAQPQHF.

This chain connects TRBV30 to TRBJ1-1, with D possibly TRBD1 on 6 matching bases. The CDR3 runs 13 residues. The V end was cut by 2 bases, the J end by 10 bases, with 17 bases between. In germline, CDR1 is GTSNPN, CDR2 SVGIG (reference sequence). The CDR3 protein is CAWSPQGGGIAFF. CDR3 nucleotides: TGTGCCTGGAGTCCGCAAGGGGGTGGGATAGCTTTCTTT.

This chain uses TRBV3-1 (or the pseudogene TRBV3-2) with TRBJ1-2, with D perhaps TRBD1 (6 bases). Germline loops: CDR1 LGHDT, CDR2 YNNKEL (reference sequence). The CDR3 is made up of 16 amino acids. Deletions cut 2 bases from V and 1 base from J, with 14 bases between. CDR3 sequence (DNA): TGTGCCAGCAGCCAATGGAGTGGGGGCCGTAACTATGGCTACACCTTC. Translating gives CASSQWSGGRNYGYTF.